The 9 T cell receptor beta chains below all came from one sample that was sequenced in a study of cytomegalovirus exposure and HLA in healthy donors. The PCR employed 60 Vbeta primers together with 13 Jbeta primers. Sequencing used immunoSEQ multiplex PCR; TCRdb keeps in-frame clones, though not all of them. The sample comprises around 44,000 clones, roughly 87% of which are singletons, and about 8% rests with the top ten. The specimen was PBMCs. Receptor source: a woman aged 35 to 49 in good health and CMV-seropositive.

The J gene is TRBJ1-1, the V gene TRBV11-2; no clear D. With 0 bases removed from V and 3 bases from J, the gap between germline ends came to 8 bases. Germline CDR1 is SGHAT and CDR2 is FQNNGV. This CDR3 region has 14 residues. CDR3 coding DNA: TGTGCCAGCAGCTTAGAGGGGAGGTACACTGAAGCTTTCTTT. As protein: CASSLEGRYTEAFF.

The chain recombines TRBV6-6 with TRBJ2-7; 8 bases fit TRBD1. CDR3 size: 12 residues. Germline trimming cut 4 bases from V and 7 bases from J; bases unmatched to any gene: 3. CDR1 and CDR2 (germline): MNHNY, SVGAGI (reference sequence). The CDR3 DNA reads TGTGCCAGCAGTTCCACAGGGGGAGAGCAGTACTTC. Its protein product is CASSSTGGEQYF.

This clone came up a few times. The chain has TRBV28 and TRBJ2-5; 8 bases line up with TRBD2. This CDR3 spans 14 amino acids. J gave up 2 bases and V 1 base, and 0 bases lay outside the gene matches. The germline V gene has CDR1 MDHEN and CDR2 SYDVKM. The CDR3 DNA is TGTGCCAGCAGTTTATCGGGGGGGCAAGAGACCCAGTACTTC. Translation: CASSLSGGQETQYF.

This chain connects TRBV7-9 to TRBJ1-2; tentatively, D is TRBD1 (5 bases). Trimming left V 2 bases short and J 7 bases short, with 11 bases between. The CDR3 totals 13 residues. Per the germline V gene, CDR1 is SEHNR and CDR2 is FQNEAQ (reference sequence). The CDR3 protein is CASSLQGPVGYTF. As DNA, the CDR3 is TGTGCCAGCAGCTTACAGGGTCCGGTTGGCTACACCTTC.

The V gene is TRBV18, the J gene TRBJ2-7; the match to TRBD2 covers 8 bases. The V gene's germline CDR1 is KGHSH and CDR2 LQKENI. Trimming removed 2 bases from V and 4 bases from J; junction bases left unmatched: 4. The CDR3 is made up of 14 amino acids. The CDR3 sequence: CASSPDGGGYEQYF. Here the CDR3 DNA reads TGTGCCAGCTCACCAGACGGCGGGGGGTACGAGCAGTACTTC.

The rearrangement joins TRBV18 to TRBJ1-1; 7 positions agree with TRBD1. CDR3 length equals 15 residues. The V segment lost 5 bases and the J segment 1 base; nucleotides outside the gene matches: 7. CDR1 and CDR2 from the germline V gene are KGHSH and LQKENI. The CDR3, as DNA: TGTGCCAGCTCAGGATCGGGACAGAGGAACACTGAAGCTTTCTTT. Encoded protein: CASSGSGQRNTEAFF.

The V and J genes are TRBV11-2 and TRBJ2-1; TRBD2 might be the D (5 bases). This CDR3 has 17 residues. Germline assignment: CDR1 SGHAT and CDR2 FQNNGV. V lost 0 bases to trimming and J lost 8 bases, with 20 bases between them. The CDR3 is CASSLDRVTGVSDEQFF. The CDR3 coding sequence is TGTGCCAGCAGCTTAGATCGCGTGACCGGGGTGAGTGATGAGCAGTTCTTC.

Remarks on this clone: The junction differs from germline at one of its ends, possibly a read error. The rearrangement links TRBV7-9 to TRBJ1-2, with 8 positions matching TRBD1. Germline V gene sequence: CDR1 SEHNR, CDR2 FQNEAQ (reference sequence). This CDR3 comprises 16 residues. The CDR3 loop is CSSSIAAAGQGLGYTF. The CDR3 DNA reads TGTTCCAGCAGCATAGCCGCCGCCGGACAGGGACTTGGCTACACCTTC.

The chain uses TRBV29-1 and TRBJ2-7; D call uncertain. CDR1 and CDR2 from the germline V gene are SQVTM and ANQGSEA. The CDR3 is 12 residues long. The CDR3 sequence: CRVPPGSYEQYF. CDR3 sequence (DNA): TGCAGGGTACCTCCCGGCTCCTACGAGCAGTACTTC.